This T cell receptor (beta chain) is from a study of blood T cell repertoires in COVID-19. Study information: Acute and convalescent COVID-19 specimens originated in the United States, Italy and Spain. T cells, B-cell-depleted T cells, or PBMCs provided the cDNA or gDNA that served as material.

Original processing notes: Estimation of nucleated cell counts relied on the amplification of reference gene primers. TCRdb's copy holds only in-frame clones and misses some; the assay was immunoSEQ multiplex PCR. Clone size and the V and J calls come from that table; the DNA yielded D and trimming. The profile shows about 85,000 clones, 84% of them singletons. This CDR3 contains 14 residues. Germline CDR1 is SNHLY and CDR2 is FYNNEI. V trimming: 5 bases; J trimming: 1 base; junction bases outside the gene matches: 3. This TCR was recovered from a human donor in a cohort sampled during active COVID-19. The chain combines TRBV2 with TRBJ1-1; 8 bases agree with TRBD1. Sequenced sample: peripheral blood. This CDR3 is CASSLGTGNTEAFF. The CDR3, as DNA: TGTGCCAGCAGTCTCGGGACAGGGAACACTGAAGCTTTCTTT.